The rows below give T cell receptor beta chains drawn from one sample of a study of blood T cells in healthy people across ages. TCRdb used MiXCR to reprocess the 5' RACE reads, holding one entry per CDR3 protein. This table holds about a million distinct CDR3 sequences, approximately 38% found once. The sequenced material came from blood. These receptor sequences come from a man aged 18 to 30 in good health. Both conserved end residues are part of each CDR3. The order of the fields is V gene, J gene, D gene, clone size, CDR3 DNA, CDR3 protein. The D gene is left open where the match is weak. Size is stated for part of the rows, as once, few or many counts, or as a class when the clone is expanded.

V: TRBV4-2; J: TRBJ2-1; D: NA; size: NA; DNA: TGTGCCAGCAGCCAAGATATCGTACCCGGCCATTGCAATGAGCAGTTCTTC; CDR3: CASSQDIVPGHCNEQFF
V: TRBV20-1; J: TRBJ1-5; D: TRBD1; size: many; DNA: TGCAGTGCTTCCGTGGACAGGGGGAATCAGCCCCAGCATTTT; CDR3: CSASVDRGNQPQHF
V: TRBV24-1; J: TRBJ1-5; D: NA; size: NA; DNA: TGTGCCACCAGTGACTCCCCATTAGAGCCCCAGCATTTT; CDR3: CATSDSPLEPQHF
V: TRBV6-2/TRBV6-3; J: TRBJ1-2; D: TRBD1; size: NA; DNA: TGTGCCAGCAGTTACCGGGACAGCTACTATGGCTACACCTTC; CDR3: CASSYRDSYYGYTF
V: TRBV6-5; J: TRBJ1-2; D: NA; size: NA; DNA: TGTGCCAGCAGGGGGGCGGCACTCACCTTC; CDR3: CASRGAALTF
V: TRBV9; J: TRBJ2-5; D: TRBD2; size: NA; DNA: TGTGCCAGCAGCGTAGGCCCGGGGGGGCCGAATGAGCAGTACTTC; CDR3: CASSVGPGGPNEQYF
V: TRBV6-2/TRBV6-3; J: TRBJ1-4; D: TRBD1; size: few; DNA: TGTGCCAGCGGAGTCGACAGGGGAGAAAAACTGTTTTTT; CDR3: CASGVDRGEKLFF
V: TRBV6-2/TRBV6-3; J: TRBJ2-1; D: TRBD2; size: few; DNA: TGTGCCAGCAAATGGGGGGGGGACAATGAGCAGTTCTTC; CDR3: CASKWGGDNEQFF
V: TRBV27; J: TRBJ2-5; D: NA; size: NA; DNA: TGTGCCAGCAGTTCCTCCCCGGGGACTCAAGAGACCCAGTACTTC; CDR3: CASSSSPGTQETQYF
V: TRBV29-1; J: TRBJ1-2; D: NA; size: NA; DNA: TGCAGCGTCCAAATCCTGCCTAATGATGGCTACACCTTC; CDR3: CSVQILPNDGYTF